Below, one TCR beta chain is given with its context. Its specificity is unknown. At the survey level, the v3.0 immunoSEQ assay was run. In sequencing, roughly 40,000-55,000 T-cell genomes per sample were targeted. Clones were sequenced by immunoSEQ multiplex PCR, and TCRdb holds only the in-frame ones, with some missing. The sample lists approximately 22,000 clones; 86% were seen once. The sample comes from a study of long-term antiretroviral therapy in people with HIV. Points from the study as a whole: An increase in diversity followed ART, yet levels stayed below transplant donor controls.

V shed 2 bases and J shed 2 bases, with 4 bases lying between them. This CDR3 comprises 12 residues. Germline values: CDR1 ENHRY, CDR2 SYGVKD. The chain recombines TRBV10-3 with TRBJ2-7; D gene unclear. The sample here was unsorted PBMCs, taken 1.3 years after starting antiretroviral therapy. The clonotype was recovered from a man in his fifties or sixties with HIV. As DNA, the CDR3 is TGTGCCATCAGTGAGGGGCCCTACGAGCAGTACTTC. The encoded protein is CAISEGPYEQYF.